The 20 T cell receptor beta chains presented below share a single source sample, sequenced in a study of cytomegalovirus exposure and HLA in healthy donors. In the PCR, 60 Vbeta and 13 Jbeta primers were used. Libraries were prepared by immunoSEQ multiplex PCR; TCRdb keeps only in-frame clonotypes and omits some of them. The sample holds some 200,000 clones, roughly four fifths seen once. Specimen: PBMCs. These receptors came from a woman in her 30s in good health and CMV-seronegative.

V gene TRBV6-1 combines with J gene TRBJ2-2, with a possible D match to TRBD2 (5 bases). Between the trimmed V and J ends, which lost 8 bases and 1 base, there was a span of 11 bases. The germline CDR1 and CDR2 sequences are MNHNS and SASEGT. The CDR3 has 14 residues. For the CDR3, the DNA is TGTGCCAGCGGGAGACATCAGAACACCGGGGAGCTGTTTTTT. It yields the protein CASGRHQNTGELFF.

The V gene is TRBV5-1, the J gene TRBJ2-3; 8 positions match TRBD2. This CDR3 is built from 16 residues. The V and J ends lost 1 base and 3 bases, in that order; junction bases with no gene match: 7. Germline V gives CDR1 SGHRS, CDR2 YFSETQ. CDR3 residues: CASSLRRGGETDTQYF. CDR3 nucleotides: TGCGCCAGCAGCTTGCGTCGGGGGGGGGAGACAGATACGCAGTATTTT.

V is TRBV27 and J is TRBJ2-7; 7 bases are a match to TRBD1. Germline V gives CDR1 MNHEY, CDR2 SMNVEV (reference sequence). The CDR3 loop spans 14 amino acids. V shed 2 bases and J 4 bases; nucleotides not matched to a gene: 5. The CDR3 DNA sequence: TGTGCCAGCAGTTTAGGACAGGCCCCATACGAGCAGTACTTC. Translated: CASSLGQAPYEQYF.

V gene TRBV19 combines with J gene TRBJ1-5, with no clear D. The V and J ends lost 3 bases and 2 bases respectively, with 14 bases between them. Germline values: CDR1 LNHDA, CDR2 SQIVND (reference sequence). The length of the CDR3 is 16 residues. In nucleotides, the CDR3 is TGTGCCAGTAGTATCCCCGGTTTTGGGCGCAATCAGCCCCAGCATTTT. Its translation: CASSIPGFGRNQPQHF.

This chain uses TRBV6-5 with TRBJ1-1; D remains unclear. The CDR3 spans 14 residues. V dropped 5 bases and J dropped 4 bases, with 14 bases sitting between them. The germline CDR1 and CDR2 sequences are MNHEY and SVGAGI. For the CDR3, the DNA is TGTGCCAGCAGTATAACCGGGTCCATCACTGAAGCTTTCTTT. It translates to CASSITGSITEAFF.

V and J are TRBV28 and TRBJ1-6; a possible D gene is TRBD1 (5 bases). The V and J ends lost 6 bases and 0 bases respectively, with 9 bases between them. The CDR3 has 15 residues. CDR1 and CDR2 (germline): MDHEN, SYDVKM. This chain's CDR3 is CASSPTDSYNSPLHF. The CDR3 DNA sequence: TGTGCCAGCAGCCCGACAGACTCCTATAATTCACCCCTCCACTTT. Full variable domain (remainder filled in from reference TRBV28 and TRBJ1-6): DVKVTQSSRYLVKRTGEKVFLECVQDMDHENMFWYRQDPGLGLRLIYFSYDVKMKEKGDIPEGYSVSREKKERFSLILESASTNQTSMYLCASSPTDSYNSPLHFGNGTRLTVT.

This chain joins TRBV6-6 and TRBJ1-2; 9 bases match TRBD1. CDR1 and CDR2 from the germline V gene are MNHNY and SVGAGI (reference sequence). J was trimmed by 2 bases and V by 6 bases; bases with no gene match: 10. This CDR3 has 16 amino acids. CDR3 in amino acids: CASSKPTGTGNYGYTF. CDR3 nucleotides: TGTGCCAGCAGCAAACCAACCGGGACAGGGAACTATGGCTACACCTTC.

This clone was seen a few times. This chain connects TRBV18 to TRBJ2-7; D gene ambiguous. Germline lookup yields CDR1 KGHSH and CDR2 LQKENI. The CDR3 sequence is 14 residues long. With 3 bases removed from V and 4 bases from J, the gap between germline ends came to 13 bases. Here the CDR3 DNA reads TGTGCCAGCTCACCTAGTAGCTTAAGTTACGAGCAGTACTTC. It codes for CASSPSSLSYEQYF.

V and J are TRBV7-6 and TRBJ1-5; D unclear. This CDR3 is 14 amino acids long. The germline V and J ends were trimmed by 1 base and 0 bases, with 4 bases remaining between them. Germline CDR1 SGHVS, CDR2 FNYEAQ. Here the CDR3 DNA reads TGTGCCAGCAGCTTAGGGCCTAGCAATCAGCCCCAGCATTTT. The encoded protein is CASSLGPSNQPQHF. Full variable domain (remainder filled in from reference TRBV7-6 and TRBJ1-5): GAGVSQSPRYKVTKRGQDVALRCDPISGHVSLYWYRQALGQGPEFLTYFNYEAQQDKSGLPNDRFSAERPEGSISTLTIQRTEQRDSAMYRCASSLGPSNQPQHFGDGTRLSIL.

J is TRBJ1-5 and V is TRBV7-9; 9 nucleotides match TRBD1. CDR3 length: 15 residues. V lost 5 bases and J lost 7; bases outside the gene matches: 9. CDR1 is SEHNR and CDR2 is FQNEAQ in the germline V gene (reference sequence). The CDR3 DNA sequence: TGTGCCAGCAGCACGGACAGGGGCCGGAGGCAGCCCCAGCATTTT. Translated, it gives CASSTDRGRRQPQHF.

CDR3 sequence reads: CASSEWGVSYEQYF. In DNA form, the CDR3 reads TGTGCCAGCAGTGAATGGGGGGTCTCCTACGAGCAGTACTTC. This chain uses TRBV6-1 with TRBJ2-7, with a weak D call TRBD2 (6 bases). Looked up from germline, CDR1 is MNHNS and CDR2 is SASEGT. V was trimmed by 2 bases and J by 0 bases, leaving 8 bases between them. The CDR3 consists of 14 residues.

This chain joins TRBV7-9 and TRBJ2-3; TRBD2 matches 7 bases. Per germline, CDR1 SEHNR and CDR2 FQNEAQ (reference sequence). The CDR3 runs 16 residues. The V gene end was trimmed by 8 bases and the J gene end by 2 bases; junction bases not matched to a gene: 13. The CDR3 loop is CASGSRTSGPTDTQYF. CDR3 bases: TGTGCCAGCGGCTCCCGGACTAGTGGTCCCACAGATACGCAGTATTTT.

J is TRBJ2-3 and V is TRBV2, with 8 bases fitting TRBD1. Germline values: CDR1 SNHLY, CDR2 FYNNEI. The CDR3 extends over 15 amino acids. Unmatched junction bases numbered 6, after V lost 3 bases and J lost 4 bases. The CDR3 protein is CASSDRGQGADTQYF. In DNA form, the CDR3 reads TGTGCCAGCAGTGACAGGGGGCAGGGGGCAGATACGCAGTATTTT.

The rearrangement uses TRBV5-1 and TRBJ1-3; tentatively, D is TRBD1 (5 bases). CDR3 length equals 18 residues. The ends were cut back, 0 bases at V and 0 bases at J, with 16 bases in the middle. Germline CDR1 is SGHRS and CDR2 is YFSETQ. CDR3 in DNA: TGCGCCAGCAGCTTGGGGTTTGGACAACTAACCTCTGGAAACACCATATATTTT. Amino acid sequence: CASSLGFGQLTSGNTIYF.

This clone was found once. The chain carries TRBV4-1 and TRBJ2-1; 7 bases match TRBD1. V trimming: 6 bases; J trimming: 8 bases; junction bases outside the gene matches: 4. This CDR3 comprises 12 residues. CDR1 and CDR2 (germline): MGHRA, YSYEKL. In DNA, the CDR3 is TGCGCCAGCAGTCCGACAGGGCATGAGCAGTTCTTC. Amino acid sequence: CASSPTGHEQFF.

The rearrangement uses TRBV6-6 and TRBJ2-2; 10 bases are shared with TRBD1. Germline V gene data show CDR1 as MNHNY and CDR2 as SVGAGI (reference sequence). The CDR3 contains 16 residues. V shed 2 bases, J shed 6 bases, and the junction held 6 bases outside the gene matches. CDR3 coding DNA: TGTGCCAGCAGTTACACCGGGACAGGGGTTGCCGGGGAGCTGTTTTTT. Its translation: CASSYTGTGVAGELFF.

This CDR3 is CASSRGLDNSPLHF. The DNA of the CDR3 is TGTGCCAGCAGCAGGGGACTGGATAATTCACCCCTCCACTTT. The gene calls are TRBV11-2 and TRBJ1-6; tentative D call: TRBD1 (5 bases). V dropped 5 bases and J dropped 5 bases, with 10 bases sitting between them. The germline V gene encodes CDR1 SGHAT and CDR2 FQNNGV. This CDR3 has 14 amino acids.

The genes are TRBV28 and TRBJ2-1; tentative D call: TRBD2 (5 bases). The CDR3 is 14 amino acids. Trimming removed 3 bases from V and 8 bases from J, with 14 bases in between. Germline CDR1 reads MDHEN; CDR2 reads SYDVKM. The CDR3 spells CASSFSGSADEQFF. Here the CDR3 DNA reads TGTGCCAGCAGTTTTTCGGGGTCTGCGGATGAGCAGTTCTTC.

Remarks on this clone: One end of the junction is discordant with germline, which a read error may explain. The V and J genes are TRBV7-9 and TRBJ2-7, with D maybe TRBD2 (6 bases). This CDR3 is 12 amino acids long. CDR1 and CDR2 from the germline V gene are SEHNR and FQNEAQ (reference sequence). The CDR3 coding sequence is TGTTCCAGCATGGGCGGGGAGAAGGAGCAGTACTTC. Amino acid sequence: CSSMGGEKEQYF.

For the CDR3, the DNA is TGTGCCAGCAGCCAAGCAGAGGTTTTCTATGGCTACACCTTC. Its translation: CASSQAEVFYGYTF. This chain connects TRBV5-5 to TRBJ1-2; D is uncertain. The germline CDR1 and CDR2 sequences are SGHKS and YYEKEE (reference sequence). The CDR3 covers 14 residues. The germline V and J ends were trimmed by 4 bases and 4 bases, with 14 bases remaining between them.